Presented here are 18 T cell receptor beta chains from one specimen sequenced in a study of cytomegalovirus exposure and HLA in healthy donors. Both 60 Vbeta primers and 13 Jbeta primers went into the PCR. Measured with immunoSEQ multiplex PCR; TCRdb has only the in-frame clones, and not every one. The table lists 100,000 to 150,000 clones, over 15% of them singletons. Sequencing was performed on PBMCs. These receptors all come from a female donor in good health and CMV-seropositive.

This clone was seen a handful of times. The V and J genes are TRBV7-9 and TRBJ2-2; TRBD2 agrees at 11 bases. The CDR3 covers 19 residues. Germline CDR1 and CDR2: SEHNR and FQNEAQ (reference sequence). Trimming removed 4 bases from V and 1 base from J; junction bases left unmatched: 11. CDR3: CASSSILTSGNLNTGELFF. As DNA, the CDR3 is TGTGCCAGCAGCTCCATTTTGACTAGCGGGAATTTGAACACCGGGGAGCTGTTTTTT.

The chain recombines TRBV4-3 with TRBJ1-4; D not resolved. In germline, CDR1 is LGHNA, CDR2 YSLEER. The CDR3 sequence is 13 residues long. The V gene lost 0 bases and the J gene lost 16 bases, with 15 bases spanning the gap. In nucleotides, the CDR3 is TGCGCCAGCAGCCAAGATGCGGGCTTAAAGGCGTTTTTT. This sequence encodes CASSQDAGLKAFF.

This clone was found a few times. The V gene is TRBV19, the J gene TRBJ1-2, with D maybe TRBD1 (6 bases). The CDR3 contains 15 residues. Germline V gives CDR1 LNHDA, CDR2 SQIVND (reference sequence). V was clipped by 5 bases and J by 5 bases, with 18 bases between them. CDR3 in DNA: TGTGCCAGTAGTTCCCCGGACAGCCTACGTTATGGCTACACCTTC. Its protein is CASSSPDSLRYGYTF.

This chain links TRBV7-3 with TRBJ2-6; TRBD2 matches 10 bases. V gave up 0 bases and J gave up 0 bases; unmatched junction bases: 5. This CDR3 has 19 amino acids. Germline V gives CDR1 SGHTA, CDR2 FQGTGA. Here the CDR3 DNA reads TGTGCCAGCAGCTTAACAGTACTAGCGGGGTCCTCTGGGGCCAACGTCCTGACTTTC. It is translated as CASSLTVLAGSSGANVLTF.

This clone was seen only a few times. J is TRBJ1-1 and V is TRBV28; a weak D match, TRBD1 (6 bases). Germline V gene lookup returns CDR1 MDHEN and CDR2 SYDVKM. Trimming took 6 bases from V and 1 from J, leaving 15 bases between them. This CDR3 has 15 residues. The CDR3 bases are TGTGCCAGCAGCTTAACAGGGAGGGGGAACACTGAAGCTTTCTTT. Amino acid sequence: CASSLTGRGNTEAFF.

The rearrangement joins TRBV28 to TRBJ2-2; a weak D match, TRBD1 (5 bases). Trimming shortened V by 2 bases and J by 4 bases, and 11 bases separated the two germline ends. Germline V gene lookup returns CDR1 MDHEN and CDR2 SYDVKM. The CDR3 is made up of 15 amino acids. The CDR3 DNA is TGTGCCAGCAGTTTAGTCAGGGTGGGCACCGGGGAGCTGTTTTTT. As protein: CASSLVRVGTGELFF.

This clone was detected a few times. The chain combines TRBV29-1 with TRBJ2-2; possibly TRBD1 for D (5 bases). The ends were cut back, 4 bases at V and 2 bases at J, with 8 bases in the middle. Germline values: CDR1 SQVTM, CDR2 ANQGSEA. The CDR3 has 13 amino acids. For the CDR3, the DNA is TGCAGCGTTGTAGGGGTAAACACCGGGGAGCTGTTTTTT. This sequence encodes CSVVGVNTGELFF.

This clone has more than one count but fewer than ten. CDR3 residues: CASSPGLGYEQYF. Here the CDR3 DNA reads TGCGCCAGCAGCCCGGGACTAGGCTACGAGCAGTACTTC. The V call is TRBV10-1, the J call TRBJ2-7, with 8 positions matching TRBD2. Germline trimming cut 6 bases from V and 3 bases from J; bases unmatched to any gene: 4. There are 13 residues in the CDR3. Germline CDR1 reads WNHNN; CDR2 reads SYGVQD (reference sequence).

The chain combines TRBV7-2 with TRBJ2-7, with 9 nucleotides matching TRBD1. Unmatched junction bases numbered 8, after V lost 1 base and J lost 7 bases. The CDR3 has 15 residues. Germline V gene data show CDR1 as SGHTA and CDR2 as FQGNSA. CDR3 in amino acids: CASSLVWTGVEEQYF. The DNA of the CDR3 is TGTGCCAGCAGCTTAGTGTGGACAGGGGTGGAGGAGCAGTACTTC.

This chain uses TRBV27 with TRBJ2-7; no clear D gene. The CDR3 has 15 amino acids. V shed 1 base and J shed 0 bases, with 10 bases lying between them. The germline gives CDR1 MNHEY, CDR2 SMNVEV (reference sequence). The CDR3 spells CASSLFPASSYEQYF. The CDR3 nucleotides read TGTGCCAGCAGTTTATTCCCAGCGAGCTCCTACGAGCAGTACTTC.

This clone was seen a few times. V gene TRBV7-9 combines with J gene TRBJ2-6, with D perhaps matching TRBD2 (6 bases). Trimming removed 5 bases at V and 12 bases at J, with 17 bases between. CDR1 is SEHNR, CDR2 FQNEAQ, per germline (reference sequence). CDR3 length: 14 amino acids. CDR3 coding DNA: TGTGCCAGCAGCACCCCCGGGGGAACCTCCGTCCTGACTTTC. Its protein is CASSTPGGTSVLTF.

This rearrangement joins TRBV27 to TRBJ2-1; D might be TRBD2 (6 bases). The germline gives CDR1 MNHEY, CDR2 SMNVEV (reference sequence). V was shortened by 3 bases and J by 3 bases, with 15 bases between the two germline ends. The CDR3 is 16 amino acids. DNA of the CDR3: TGTGCCAGCAGTTTTAAACTAGCAGGTTTCTACAATGAGCAGTTCTTC. Its translation: CASSFKLAGFYNEQFF.

This clone was observed a handful of times. The chain carries TRBV4-3 and TRBJ1-2; 7 bases are a match to TRBD1. In germline, CDR1 is LGHNA, CDR2 YSLEER. V shed 1 base, J shed 4 bases, and the junction held 9 bases outside the gene matches. This CDR3 is 16 amino acids long. CDR3 nucleotide sequence: TGCGCCAGCAGCCAAGTTGCCGGAGACAGGGCCTATGGCTACACCTTC. Protein product: CASSQVAGDRAYGYTF.

This clone was recorded a few times. The chain employs TRBV5-6 and TRBJ2-7, with TRBD1 as a possible D gene (6 bases). Per the germline V gene, CDR1 is SGHDT and CDR2 is YYEEEE. Trimming took 4 bases from V and 2 from J, leaving 13 bases between them. The CDR3 is 14 amino acids. The CDR3: CASSKNRVTYEQYF. The CDR3, as DNA: TGTGCCAGCAGCAAAAACAGGGTTACCTACGAGCAGTACTTC.

V and J are TRBV6-1 and TRBJ2-7; a possible D gene is TRBD2 (5 bases). Germline V gene data show CDR1 as MNHNS and CDR2 as SASEGT. The CDR3 is made up of 13 amino acids. The V end lost 5 bases, the J end lost 4 bases, and 12 bases lay between the germline ends. DNA for the CDR3: TGTGCCAGCAGTTCCCGGGGAACTTACGAGCAGTACTTC. Translating gives CASSSRGTYEQYF.

There are a few counts of this clone. This chain connects TRBV7-6 to TRBJ2-7; D gene ambiguous. Between the trimmed V and J ends, which lost 4 bases and 0 bases, there was a span of 7 bases. This CDR3 has 13 residues. Germline V gene lookup returns CDR1 SGHVS and CDR2 FNYEAQ. CDR3 nucleotides: TGTGCCAGCAGCTCCTATCACTCCTACGAGCAGTACTTC. This translates into CASSSYHSYEQYF.

V is TRBV7-9 and J is TRBJ2-2, with D perhaps TRBD2 (6 bases). Trimming took 6 bases from V and 2 from J, leaving 13 bases between them. The length of the CDR3 is 15 residues. The germline V gene has CDR1 SEHNR and CDR2 FQNEAQ (reference sequence). CDR3 protein: CASRRGNPNTGELFF. The CDR3 nucleotides are TGTGCCAGCAGACGCGGGAATCCTAACACCGGGGAGCTGTTTTTT.

The CDR3 loop is CAWSVREKLFF. The CDR3 nucleotides are TGTGCCTGGAGTGTACGGGAAAAACTGTTTTTT. V is TRBV30 and J is TRBJ1-4; no clear D gene. Trimming stripped 0 bases from V and 8 bases from J, with 4 bases between. CDR1 is GTSNPN and CDR2 is SVGIG in the germline V gene (reference sequence). This CDR3 comprises 11 residues.